The 27 T cell receptor beta chains below all came from one sample that was sequenced in a study of cytomegalovirus exposure and HLA in healthy donors. The table came from immunoSEQ multiplex PCR; TCRdb's copy has only in-frame clones and leaves some out. The table lists more than 250,000 clones, roughly 87% of them singletons. Input material: PBMCs. These receptors came from a woman in her 30s in good health and CMV-seropositive.

The rearrangement uses TRBV4-3 and TRBJ1-1, with TRBD1 matching 9 bases. CDR1 is LGHNA, CDR2 YSLEER, per germline. The CDR3 runs to 15 residues. Trimming at V came to 4 bases and at J to 4 bases, leaving 7 bases not matched to a gene. The CDR3 is CASSRAGTGRTEAFF. The CDR3 nucleotides are TGCGCCAGCAGCCGAGCCGGGACAGGGCGCACTGAAGCTTTCTTT.

The CDR3 reads CASSVVGLAGVEQYF. The CDR3 DNA sequence: TGTGCCAGCAGCGTAGTAGGTCTAGCGGGAGTAGAGCAGTACTTC. The chain is built from TRBV9 and TRBJ2-7; 10 nucleotides line up with TRBD2. Germline-derived CDR1 and CDR2 are SGDLS and YYNGEE. V shed 0 bases and J 7 bases; nucleotides not matched to a gene: 7. The CDR3 loop spans 15 amino acids.

This clone has only one observation. The V call is TRBV12-5, the J call TRBJ2-1; D ambiguous. The germline V gene has CDR1 LGHNT and CDR2 FRNRAP. V lost 3 bases to trimming and J lost 2 bases, with 5 bases between them. CDR3 size: 13 residues. The CDR3 sequence: CASGFPPYNEQFF. The CDR3 nucleotides are TGTGCTAGTGGTTTCCCGCCCTACAATGAGCAGTTCTTC.

The chain links TRBV4-1 to TRBJ2-3, with 10 bases lining up with TRBD1. Germline lookup yields CDR1 MGHRA and CDR2 YSYEKL. The V segment lost 5 bases and the J segment 6 bases; nucleotides outside the gene matches: 2. CDR3 length: 13 residues. The DNA of the CDR3 is TGCGCCAGCAGCGACAGGGGGCCCGATACGCAGTATTTT. Translation: CASSDRGPDTQYF.

V gene TRBV13 combines with J gene TRBJ2-1; D remains unclear. Germline V CDR1 and CDR2: PRHDT, FYEKMQ (reference sequence). Between the trimmed V and J ends, which lost 6 bases and 4 bases, there was a span of 7 bases. There are 12 residues in the CDR3. The CDR3 reads CASSPIYNEQFF. The CDR3 DNA follows: TGTGCCAGCAGTCCGATATACAATGAGCAGTTCTTC.

This clone appeared once. For the CDR3, the DNA is TGTGCCAGCAGTCTTCGGACAGGGATTGAAAAACTGTTTTTT. Translating it yields CASSLRTGIEKLFF. The chain carries TRBV6-6 and TRBJ1-4; 8 bases line up with TRBD1. The CDR3 totals 14 residues. The germline V gene encodes CDR1 MNHNY and CDR2 SVGAGI (reference sequence). The trim removed 5 bases at V and 7 bases at J, leaving 6 bases unmatched.

This clone came up once. The chain uses TRBV9 and TRBJ1-1; D not resolved. CDR3 length: 15 amino acids. Germline CDR1 reads SGDLS; CDR2 reads YYNGEE. V lost 0 bases and J lost 7, with 16 bases in between. The CDR3 DNA reads as TGTGCCAGCAGCGTAGCTGACGCCCTGGGCTTTGAAGCTTTCTTT. It encodes CASSVADALGFEAFF.

V usage is TRBV6-5 and J usage is TRBJ2-5, with D possibly TRBD2 on 5 matching bases. The germline V gene encodes CDR1 MNHEY and CDR2 SVGAGI. CDR3 size: 15 residues. The V end lost 7 bases, the J end lost 1 base, and 16 bases lay between the germline ends. CDR3 region: CASNFGGSLQETQYF. In DNA, the CDR3 is TGTGCCAGCAATTTCGGAGGAAGCCTCCAAGAGACCCAGTACTTC.

The table lists this clone with a count of one. Other DNA sequences in this sample translate to the same CDR3. The V call is TRBV11-2, the J call TRBJ2-7; D call uncertain. Germline V gene lookup returns CDR1 SGHAT and CDR2 FQNNGV. The CDR3 has 14 residues. Deletions cut 1 base from V and 1 base from J, with 8 bases between. Here the CDR3 reads CASSLGTPSYEQYF. The CDR3 region has the DNA TGTGCCAGCAGCTTAGGGACCCCTTCCTACGAGCAGTACTTC.

This chain connects TRBV28 to TRBJ2-5; D gene uncertain. The CDR3 covers 13 residues. The germline CDR1 and CDR2 sequences are MDHEN and SYDVKM. The V end was cut by 2 bases, the J end by 4 bases, with 8 bases between. The CDR3: CASSLGERETQYF. CDR3 nucleotides: TGTGCCAGCAGTTTAGGGGAACGAGAGACCCAGTACTTC.

The CDR3 DNA reads as TGTGCCAGCAGCTCCAGCAGGGGGCCAGCAGGGGAAAAACTGTTTTTT. The encoded protein is CASSSSRGPAGEKLFF. The chain joins TRBV11-2 to TRBJ1-4; 8 positions match TRBD1. J gave up 8 bases and V 4 bases, and 12 bases lay outside the gene matches. From germline, CDR1 is SGHAT and CDR2 FQNNGV. The CDR3 has 16 amino acids.

The CDR3 spells CASSWTSHTDTQYF. The CDR3 DNA follows: TGTGCCAGCAGCTGGACTAGTCACACAGATACGCAGTATTTT. The genes are TRBV7-3 and TRBJ2-3; the match to TRBD2 covers 7 bases. CDR3 length: 14 residues. CDR1 and CDR2 from the germline V gene are SGHTA and FQGTGA. Trimming removed 4 bases from V and 2 bases from J; junction bases left unmatched: 3.

The V call is TRBV28, the J call TRBJ1-1, with D possibly TRBD1 on 5 matching bases. Looked up from germline, CDR1 is MDHEN and CDR2 is SYDVKM. The CDR3 is 16 residues long. Trimming left V 2 bases short and J 1 base short, with 14 bases between. In DNA form, the CDR3 reads TGTGCCAGCAGTTTAGGTTCCCAGGGAACGAACACTGAAGCTTTCTTT. It specifies CASSLGSQGTNTEAFF. Full variable domain (outside the CDR3, taken from reference TRBV28 and TRBJ1-1): DVKVTQSSRYLVKRTGEKVFLECVQDMDHENMFWYRQDPGLGLRLIYFSYDVKMKEKGDIPEGYSVSREKKERFSLILESASTNQTSMYLCASSLGSQGTNTEAFFGQGTRLTVV.

V is TRBV28 and J is TRBJ1-2; no firm D call. The CDR3 totals 14 residues. The germline V and J ends were trimmed by 5 bases and 4 bases, with 14 bases remaining between them. Germline V gives CDR1 MDHEN, CDR2 SYDVKM. The DNA for the CDR3 is TGTGCCAGCAGTACCCCGGAAAACCTCTATGGCTACACCTTC. Translation: CASSTPENLYGYTF.

The V call is TRBV19, the J call TRBJ2-1; 7 nucleotides line up with TRBD2. V trimming: 3 bases; J trimming: 7 bases; junction bases outside the gene matches: 9. Germline V gives CDR1 LNHDA, CDR2 SQIVND (reference sequence). The length of the CDR3 is 15 residues. CDR3: CASSIAFGGGNEQFF. DNA for the CDR3: TGTGCCAGTAGTATCGCCTTCGGGGGAGGGAATGAGCAGTTCTTC.

The J gene is TRBJ2-6, the V gene TRBV2; TRBD1 is a possible D gene (6 bases). The CDR3 length is 16 residues. V lost 7 bases and J lost 1, with 14 bases in between. Germline V lookup: CDR1 SNHLY, CDR2 FYNNEI. The CDR3 here is CASIDRTDSGANVLTF. The CDR3 nucleotides are TGTGCCAGCATAGATAGGACAGATTCTGGGGCCAACGTCCTGACTTTC.

This clone was seen a single time. This chain joins TRBV5-1 and TRBJ2-3; D is ambiguous. CDR1 SGHRS and CDR2 YFSETQ come from the germline V gene. The CDR3 has 15 residues. V was clipped by 1 base and J by 0 bases, with 9 bases between them. The CDR3 reads CASSLRAGSTDTQYF. The DNA of the CDR3 is TGCGCCAGCAGCTTGCGGGCAGGTAGCACAGATACGCAGTATTTT.

The V and J genes are TRBV7-8 and TRBJ2-5; possibly TRBD2 for D (7 bases). This CDR3 contains 13 residues. The germline V and J ends were trimmed by 3 bases and 7 bases, with 12 bases remaining between them. CDR1 and CDR2 from the germline V gene are SGHVS and FQNEAQ. In DNA form, the CDR3 reads TGTGCCAGCAGCTTGGCGGGGGCTAGGACCCAGTACTTC. Translating gives CASSLAGARTQYF.

Only a few counts were recorded for this clone. V is TRBV5-8 and J is TRBJ1-5; 9 bases are shared with TRBD1. The ends lost 3 bases at V and 3 bases at J; junction bases unmatched: 7. CDR1 and CDR2 (germline): SGHTS, YDEGEE. The CDR3 is made up of 16 amino acids. The CDR3 here is CASSSVGQGHNQPQHF. DNA of the CDR3: TGTGCCAGCAGCTCAGTTGGACAGGGGCACAATCAGCCCCAGCATTTT.

This sequence joins TRBV30 and TRBJ1-1; possibly TRBD1 for D (5 bases). The germline V gene has CDR1 GTSNPN and CDR2 SVGIG (reference sequence). CDR3 length equals 13 residues. V lost 3 bases, J lost 2 bases, and 10 bases lay in between. This CDR3 is CAWSPGTNTEAFF. The CDR3 DNA reads as TGTGCCTGGAGCCCCGGGACTAACACTGAAGCTTTCTTT.

V and J are TRBV6-5 and TRBJ1-4, with a possible D match to TRBD1 (6 bases). The CDR3 is made up of 15 amino acids. CDR1 is MNHEY, CDR2 SVGAGI, per germline. V was trimmed by 4 bases and J by 8 bases, leaving 17 bases between them. The CDR3 sequence: CASSSEFRGREKLFF. CDR3 nucleotide sequence: TGTGCCAGCAGTTCTGAGTTCAGGGGCAGAGAAAAACTGTTTTTT.

The rearrangement links TRBV2 to TRBJ2-5; D could derive from TRBD1 or TRBD2 (5 bases each). V was clipped by 7 bases and J by 5 bases, with 14 bases between them. CDR3 length: 13 residues. From germline, CDR1 is SNHLY and CDR2 FYNNEI. The CDR3 nucleotides read TGTGCCAGCATGAGGGGATATGGGGAGACCCAGTACTTC. This translates into CASMRGYGETQYF.

The chain uses TRBV5-1 and TRBJ2-5; unclear D gene. The CDR3 is 15 amino acids. Germline CDR1 reads SGHRS; CDR2 reads YFSETQ. V was shortened by 4 bases and J by 2 bases, with 15 bases between the two germline ends. The CDR3 loop reads CASSPNTIRQETQYF. The CDR3 DNA follows: TGCGCCAGCAGCCCAAACACCATTCGACAAGAGACCCAGTACTTC.

The chain carries TRBV6-1 and TRBJ2-3; possibly TRBD2 for D (6 bases). From germline, CDR1 is MNHNS and CDR2 SASEGT. Trimming left V 4 bases short and J 7 bases short, with 15 bases between. The CDR3 is 14 amino acids. Here the CDR3 reads CASSATRFANTQYF. The CDR3 DNA reads TGTGCCAGCAGTGCGACTAGGTTCGCGAATACGCAGTATTTT.

J is TRBJ2-1 and V is TRBV29-1, with a tentative D call TRBD2 (6 bases). The CDR3 covers 13 residues. With 3 bases removed from V and 6 bases from J, the gap between germline ends came to 12 bases. Germline assignment: CDR1 SQVTM and CDR2 ANQGSEA. The CDR3 sequence: CSVESGLSNEQFF. In nucleotides, the CDR3 is TGCAGCGTTGAGTCGGGACTTTCCAATGAGCAGTTCTTC.

This sequence joins TRBV20-1 and TRBJ2-7; D tentatively reads TRBD1 or TRBD2 (5 bases each). CDR3 length: 11 amino acids. Germline-derived CDR1 and CDR2 are DFQATT and SNEGSKA (reference sequence). The V end was cut by 5 bases, the J end by 4 bases, with 9 bases between. CDR3 DNA sequence: TGCAGTGCTCTGAGGGGATACGAGCAGTACTTC. It is translated as CSALRGYEQYF.

The chain links TRBV6-5 to TRBJ1-6; 8 positions match TRBD1. Trimming removed 3 bases from V and 7 bases from J; junction bases left unmatched: 5. There are 15 residues in the CDR3. Germline assignment: CDR1 MNHEY and CDR2 SVGAGI. As DNA, the CDR3 is TGTGCCAGCAGTTATGACAGGGGTGAAAATTCACCCCTCCACTTT. Its protein product is CASSYDRGENSPLHF.